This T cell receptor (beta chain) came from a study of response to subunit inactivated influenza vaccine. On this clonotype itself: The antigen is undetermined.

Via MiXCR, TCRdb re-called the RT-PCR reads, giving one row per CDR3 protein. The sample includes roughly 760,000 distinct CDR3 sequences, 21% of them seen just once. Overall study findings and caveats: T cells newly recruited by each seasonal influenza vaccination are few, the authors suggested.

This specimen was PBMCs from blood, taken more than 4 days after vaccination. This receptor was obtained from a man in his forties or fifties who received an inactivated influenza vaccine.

CDR3 protein: CASSLGLAGGTYTGELFF. The DNA of the CDR3 is TGTGCCAGCAGCTTGGGACTAGCGGGAGGTACTTACACCGGGGAGCTGTTTTTT. The gene calls are TRBV11-2 and TRBJ2-2; 15 bases map to TRBD2. Germline loops: CDR1 SGHAT, CDR2 FQNNGV. V lost 3 bases, J lost 3 bases, and 5 bases stayed unmatched. The CDR3 extends over 18 amino acids.